The clone carrying this TCR beta chain was seen a single time. Its antigen is unknown. Profiled with immunoSEQ multiplex PCR; TCRdb holds only in-frame clones, not every one. This sample carries 200,000 to 300,000 clones, 88% of them seen once, and the ten largest clones take around 10%. This sample's treatment: about 20 received Ad26.COV2.S at low or high dose, single or two shots; about 5 received placebo; per-sample allocation not given. On day 63 after the first injection, vaccine and placebo recipients gave samples. Boston supplied an adult donor aged 18-55 years. These data are taken from a study of Ad26.COV2.S vaccination and SARS-CoV-2 variants. Study-level information: Vaccine-arm donor from the placebo-controlled COV1001 Ad26.COV2.S trial. Regarding the study as a whole: Substantial response breadth was reportedly seen for spike-specific CD8+ and CD4+ T cells after vaccination.

This receptor was identified in a person between 18 and 65 years old who received the Ad26.COV2.S COVID-19 vaccine or a placebo. This specimen consisted of peripheral blood, obtained in a trial of Ad26.COV2.S vaccine versus placebo.

For the CDR3, the DNA is TGTGCCACCAGCGGACTGACTAGCGGGAGTCGGGAGACCCAGTACTTC. Encoded protein: CATSGLTSGSRETQYF. The chain joins TRBV15 to TRBJ2-5, with 12 bases identical to TRBD2. This CDR3 region has 16 residues. From germline, CDR1 is LNHNV and CDR2 YYDKDF (reference sequence). V lost 5 bases to trimming and J lost 5 bases; unmatched junction nucleotides: 9.